These 4 T cell receptor beta chains came from one sample sequenced in a study of blood T cell repertoires in COVID-19. Clones were sequenced by immunoSEQ multiplex PCR, and TCRdb holds only the in-frame ones, with some missing. The sample has roughly 240,000 clones; approximately 84% are singletons. Sequenced sample: peripheral blood. These receptors were taken from a woman in her twenties or thirties who had recovered from COVID-19.

The V gene is TRBV3-1 (or the pseudogene TRBV3-2), the J gene TRBJ2-1; the match to TRBD1 covers 9 bases. CDR3 size: 15 residues. In germline, CDR1 is LGHDT, CDR2 YNNKEL (reference sequence). Trimming took 4 bases from V and 4 from J; bases not matched to a gene: 5. The CDR3 DNA reads as TGTGCCAGCAGCCGTAGGGGACAGGGATACAATGAGCAGTTCTTC. Translated, it gives CASSRRGQGYNEQFF.

This clone was found a few times. V gene TRBV6-6 combines with J gene TRBJ1-1; 9 nucleotides agree with TRBD1. Germline V gives CDR1 MNHNY, CDR2 SVGAGI (reference sequence). J was trimmed by 8 bases and V by 5 bases; bases with no gene match: 6. This CDR3 is built from 13 residues. The CDR3 sequence is CASSPGTGTEAFF. The CDR3, as DNA: TGTGCCAGCAGTCCCGGGACAGGGACCGAAGCTTTCTTT.

The chain employs TRBV6-5 and TRBJ2-3, with D tentatively TRBD1 (5 bases). The CDR3 has 14 amino acids. CDR1 MNHEY and CDR2 SVGAGI come from the germline V gene. The V end was cut by 6 bases, the J end by 1 base, with 11 bases between. CDR3 region: CASRIQAGTDTQYF. In nucleotides, the CDR3 is TGTGCCAGCAGAATACAGGCGGGCACAGATACGCAGTATTTT.

The chain uses TRBV18 and TRBJ1-3, with D maybe TRBD1 (6 bases). The CDR3 loop spans 15 amino acids. V was cut by 2 bases and J by 4 bases, with 12 bases left in between. Germline V gene data show CDR1 as KGHSH and CDR2 as LQKENI. The CDR3 DNA reads TGTGCCAGCTCACCAATGCAGGGGACGGGAAACACCATATATTTT. It specifies CASSPMQGTGNTIYF.